The following is a T cell receptor (beta chain) sequence with its context. Some clones are missing from TCRdb's copy, which holds only in-frame ones; the method was immunoSEQ multiplex PCR. The repertoire has over 15,000 clones, approximately 60% of them found once; the top ten carry roughly a sixth. The data were taken from a study of sequential checkpoint blockade in melanoma. Germline V lookup: CDR1 SGHVS, CDR2 FQNEAQ. Trimming took off 1 base at V and 9 bases at J, with 16 bases between the two ends. The CDR3 runs to 15 residues. Treatment noted: randomized to nivolumab then ipilimumab (arm A) or the reverse (arm B). Patients had received no earlier DNA-damaging chemotherapy. PBMC sorting kept live CD3+CD8+ cells without CD19 or CD56.

V usage is TRBV7-8 and J usage is TRBJ2-1, with a possible D match to TRBD2 (5 bases). The clonotype comes from a human donor with melanoma. The sample here was CD8+ T cells sorted from blood (inferred from file names), taken from a patient given nivolumab and ipilimumab in sequence. CDR3 sequence (DNA): TGTGCCAGCAGCTTAGGGGCCGAGGCGGGTACTGAGCAGTTCTTC. It translates to CASSLGAEAGTEQFF.